The clone carrying this TCR beta chain was seen only once. Into CD45RA+ naive and CD45RA-negative memory subsets, the CD4+ cells were split. These data come from a study of shared clonotypes between healthy human individuals. CDR3 length: 13 amino acids. V shed 6 bases, J shed 5 bases, and the junction held 5 bases outside the gene matches. CDR1 is MNHEY, CDR2 SMNVEV, per germline (reference sequence). Method: immunoSEQ multiplex PCR; TCRdb's copy keeps in-frame clones and lacks some. The table lists approximately 740,000 clones, around 74% of them singletons, with over 1.5% in the top ten. The chain employs TRBV27 and TRBJ2-7; 9 bases align to TRBD2. The material sequenced was memory CD4+ T cells sorted from blood. Subset indicated: CD45RA-negative fraction. The receptor was derived from a woman aged 25 to 39 in good health. The CDR3 protein is CASRPGTSHEQYF. Written as DNA, the CDR3 is TGTGCCAGCAGACCCGGGACTAGCCACGAGCAGTACTTC.